One and the same sample provided the 21 T cell receptor beta chains below, sequenced in a study of shared clonotypes between healthy human individuals. Data came from immunoSEQ multiplex PCR; TCRdb stores just in-frame clones and leaves some out. The table shows under 850,000 clones, with 85% to 95% occurring only once. Terminally differentiated effector memory CD45RA+ cells were left out of the naive CD8 fraction, which was CD45RO-negative and positively selected for CCR7. The sample consisted of naive CD8+ T cells sorted from blood. Every receptor here comes from a young man in good health.

This chain joins TRBV4-1 and TRBJ2-2; TRBD1 might be the D (5 bases). Germline V gene sequence: CDR1 MGHRA, CDR2 YSYEKL. The CDR3 loop spans 14 amino acids. Trimming took 6 bases from V and 7 from J, leaving 15 bases between them. The CDR3: CASSSQGFNGELFF. DNA of the CDR3: TGCGCCAGCAGTTCCCAGGGCTTCAACGGGGAGCTGTTTTTT.

V and J are TRBV5-1 and TRBJ2-5, with D uncertain. The CDR3 runs to 14 residues. CDR1 SGHRS and CDR2 YFSETQ come from the germline V gene. V was shortened by 0 bases and J by 1 base, with 7 bases between the two germline ends. The CDR3 protein is CASSLDLSQETQYF. In nucleotides, the CDR3 is TGCGCCAGCAGCTTGGATCTGAGCCAAGAGACCCAGTACTTC.

The chain recombines TRBV7-2 with TRBJ2-7; 7 bases fit TRBD2. CDR3 length: 16 amino acids. Unmatched junction bases numbered 15, after V lost 5 bases and J lost 5 bases. The germline V gene has CDR1 SGHTA and CDR2 FQGNSA. CDR3 DNA: TGTGCCAGCAGCCCATTCGGGCGCGGGACTATGGACGAGCAGTACTTC. Residues: CASSPFGRGTMDEQYF. The variable domain in full, completed from reference TRBV7-2 and TRBJ2-7, reads GAGVSQSPSNKVTEKGKDVELRCDPISGHTALYWYRQSLGQGLEFLIYFQGNSAPDKSGLPSDRFSAERTGGSVSTLTIQRTQQEDSAVYLCASSPFGRGTMDEQYFGPGTRLTVT.

The chain links TRBV27 to TRBJ2-3; the D gene is possibly TRBD2 (6 bases). The CDR3 spans 15 residues. The V gene's germline CDR1 is MNHEY and CDR2 SMNVEV (reference sequence). The V end was cut by 6 bases, the J end by 6 bases, with 19 bases between. The CDR3 region is CASSPGTYLLDTQYF. As DNA, the CDR3 is TGTGCCAGCAGCCCAGGGACTTACCTCCTGGATACGCAGTATTTT.

With respect to this clone: In the same sample, other DNA sequences code for this CDR3. The gene calls are TRBV27 and TRBJ2-7, with 7 bases that match TRBD2. This CDR3 has 13 residues. J gave up 0 bases and V 4 bases, and 0 bases lay outside the gene matches. The V gene's germline CDR1 is MNHEY and CDR2 SMNVEV (reference sequence). This CDR3 is CASSSGGSYEQYF. In DNA, the CDR3 is TGTGCCAGCAGTTCGGGGGGCTCCTACGAGCAGTACTTC.

This chain connects TRBV27 to TRBJ2-1, with 10 bases fitting TRBD2. CDR3 length: 14 amino acids. Germline CDR1 MNHEY, CDR2 SMNVEV (reference sequence). V gave up 3 bases and J gave up 9 bases; unmatched junction bases: 5. The CDR3 region is CASSFTGLATEQFF. CDR3 DNA: TGTGCCAGCAGTTTTACGGGACTAGCGACTGAGCAGTTCTTC.

The chain joins TRBV11-2 to TRBJ2-1; possibly TRBD2 for D (6 bases). This CDR3 has 14 amino acids. V gave up 1 base and J gave up 4 bases, with 8 bases separating them. Per germline, CDR1 SGHAT and CDR2 FQNNGV. The CDR3 DNA sequence: TGTGCCAGCAGCTTAGTGGGACTGTACAATGAGCAGTTCTTC. It is translated as CASSLVGLYNEQFF.

This rearrangement joins TRBV7-9 to TRBJ2-3, with D perhaps matching TRBD2 (5 bases). The V end lost 4 bases, the J end lost 0 bases, and 11 bases lay between the germline ends. CDR3 length: 15 amino acids. Germline V gene lookup returns CDR1 SEHNR and CDR2 FQNEAQ (reference sequence). The CDR3 DNA sequence: TGTGCCAGCAGCTCCCGGGAAGGGAGCACAGATACGCAGTATTTT. It specifies CASSSREGSTDTQYF.

The table lists this clone with a count of one. CDR3 protein: CASSQGLAGVRGETQYF. CDR3 sequence (DNA): TGTGCCAGCAGCCAAGGACTAGCGGGAGTAAGAGGGGAGACCCAGTACTTC. V gene TRBV4-2 combines with J gene TRBJ2-5; 12 nucleotides match TRBD2. Trimming took 1 base from V and 5 from J; bases not matched to a gene: 8. This CDR3 contains 17 residues. In germline, CDR1 is LGHNA, CDR2 YNFKEQ.

CDR3 DNA: TGCGCCAGCAGCTTGGTCGCAGGGGCGTACGAGCAGTACTTC. Translated, it gives CASSLVAGAYEQYF. V and J are TRBV5-1 and TRBJ2-7; D is perhaps TRBD1 (6 bases). Trimming took off 0 bases at V and 4 bases at J, with 11 bases between the two ends. The CDR3 has 14 residues. Per germline, CDR1 SGHRS and CDR2 YFSETQ.

This chain connects TRBV5-1 to TRBJ2-1; no firm D call. There are 15 residues in the CDR3. Germline-derived CDR1 and CDR2 are SGHRS and YFSETQ. Trimming cost V 5 bases and J 0 bases, with 12 bases left between them. The chain's CDR3 is CASRGMPSSYNEQFF. The CDR3 DNA reads TGCGCCAGCAGGGGGATGCCCAGCTCCTACAATGAGCAGTTCTTC.

The V gene is TRBV2, the J gene TRBJ2-5, with D hard to call. Between the trimmed V and J ends, which lost 6 bases and 1 base, there was a span of 6 bases. CDR1 is SNHLY, CDR2 FYNNEI, per germline. The CDR3 spans 12 residues. The CDR3 loop is CASRDPQETQYF. In DNA form, the CDR3 reads TGTGCCAGCAGGGACCCCCAAGAGACCCAGTACTTC.

This chain uses TRBV19 with TRBJ2-7; TRBD1 agrees at 9 bases. The CDR3 totals 14 residues. After removal of 6 bases from V and 7 bases from J, the junction contained 10 bases not matched to a gene. The germline V gene has CDR1 LNHDA and CDR2 SQIVND (reference sequence). The CDR3 reads CASRSGTGLGEQYF. CDR3 coding DNA: TGTGCCAGTAGGTCCGGGACAGGGCTGGGGGAGCAGTACTTC.

The gene calls are TRBV10-3 and TRBJ1-2; TRBD1 might be the D (6 bases). Trimming took off 0 bases at V and 4 bases at J, with 12 bases between the two ends. This CDR3 spans 15 amino acids. The germline CDR1 and CDR2 sequences are ENHRY and SYGVKD. CDR3 DNA: TGTGCCATCAGTGAGTCGACAGGAATATTCTATGGCTACACCTTC. Its translation: CAISESTGIFYGYTF.

The rearrangement uses TRBV9 and TRBJ2-3; D is unclear. The germline V gene encodes CDR1 SGDLS and CDR2 YYNGEE. This CDR3 comprises 17 residues. The V end was cut by 0 bases, the J end by 2 bases, with 16 bases between. The CDR3 DNA reads as TGTGCCAGCAGCGTAGGGGCTACCCTCCTTCCCACAGATACGCAGTATTTT. It specifies CASSVGATLLPTDTQYF.

The gene calls are TRBV19 and TRBJ2-2; D possibly corresponds to TRBD1 (6 bases). This CDR3 has 18 residues. CDR1 and CDR2 from the germline V gene are LNHDA and SQIVND (reference sequence). V dropped 6 bases and J dropped 3 bases, with 23 bases sitting between them. Here the CDR3 DNA reads TGTGCCAGTAGCCTACACTCCGGGACACTTAACTACACCGGGGAGCTGTTTTTT. It yields the protein CASSLHSGTLNYTGELFF. Variable domain in full (rest from reference TRBV19 and TRBJ2-2): DGGITQSPKYLFRKEGQNVTLSCEQNLNHDAMYWYRQDPGQGLRLIYYSQIVNDFQKGDIAEGYSVSREKKESFPLTVTSAQKNPTAFYLCASSLHSGTLNYTGELFFGEGSRLTVL.

The chain is built from TRBV10-3 and TRBJ1-1; TRBD1 matches at 7 bases. The J segment lost 0 bases and the V segment lost 4 bases, leaving 5 bases of the junction unmatched. This CDR3 spans 15 amino acids. Looked up from germline, CDR1 is ENHRY and CDR2 is SYGVKD. The CDR3 region has the DNA TGTGCCATCAGTGGGTCGACAGGGCTGAACACTGAAGCTTTCTTT. Its translation is CAISGSTGLNTEAFF.

The chain joins TRBV15 to TRBJ2-5; 8 positions match TRBD2. J was trimmed by 4 bases and V by 5 bases; bases with no gene match: 9. Germline CDR1 reads LNHNV; CDR2 reads YYDKDF (reference sequence). This CDR3 contains 15 residues. The CDR3, as DNA: TGTGCCACCAGCGGCGGGGGGAGCTTGGTAGAGACCCAGTACTTC. Its translation is CATSGGGSLVETQYF.

CDR3 DNA sequence: TGCAGCGTTGATAATGGGTGGGGGAATGAGCAGTTCTTC. Its translation is CSVDNGWGNEQFF. V usage is TRBV29-1 and J usage is TRBJ2-1; D possibly matches TRBD1 or TRBD2 (5 bases each). From germline, CDR1 is SQVTM and CDR2 ANQGSEA. The length of the CDR3 is 13 residues. Trimming shortened V by 3 bases and J by 7 bases, and 13 bases separated the two germline ends.

This clone was counted once. The chain carries TRBV11-3 and TRBJ2-7; tentative D call: TRBD2 (6 bases). The V gene's germline CDR1 is SGHNT and CDR2 YENEEA. The germline V and J ends were trimmed by 5 bases and 3 bases, with 17 bases remaining between them. The length of the CDR3 is 15 residues. CDR3 DNA sequence: TGTGCCAGCAGCGCAAGCGCGGGGACCAACTACGAGCAGTACTTC. Translation gives CASSASAGTNYEQYF.

The genes are TRBV9 and TRBJ1-1; weak D call: TRBD1 (6 bases). The germline V gene encodes CDR1 SGDLS and CDR2 YYNGEE. This CDR3 has 14 amino acids. The V end lost 0 bases, the J end lost 5 bases, and 11 bases lay between the germline ends. CDR3 in amino acids: CASSVAQGGTEAFF. CDR3 nucleotides: TGTGCCAGCAGCGTAGCACAGGGTGGGACTGAAGCTTTCTTT.